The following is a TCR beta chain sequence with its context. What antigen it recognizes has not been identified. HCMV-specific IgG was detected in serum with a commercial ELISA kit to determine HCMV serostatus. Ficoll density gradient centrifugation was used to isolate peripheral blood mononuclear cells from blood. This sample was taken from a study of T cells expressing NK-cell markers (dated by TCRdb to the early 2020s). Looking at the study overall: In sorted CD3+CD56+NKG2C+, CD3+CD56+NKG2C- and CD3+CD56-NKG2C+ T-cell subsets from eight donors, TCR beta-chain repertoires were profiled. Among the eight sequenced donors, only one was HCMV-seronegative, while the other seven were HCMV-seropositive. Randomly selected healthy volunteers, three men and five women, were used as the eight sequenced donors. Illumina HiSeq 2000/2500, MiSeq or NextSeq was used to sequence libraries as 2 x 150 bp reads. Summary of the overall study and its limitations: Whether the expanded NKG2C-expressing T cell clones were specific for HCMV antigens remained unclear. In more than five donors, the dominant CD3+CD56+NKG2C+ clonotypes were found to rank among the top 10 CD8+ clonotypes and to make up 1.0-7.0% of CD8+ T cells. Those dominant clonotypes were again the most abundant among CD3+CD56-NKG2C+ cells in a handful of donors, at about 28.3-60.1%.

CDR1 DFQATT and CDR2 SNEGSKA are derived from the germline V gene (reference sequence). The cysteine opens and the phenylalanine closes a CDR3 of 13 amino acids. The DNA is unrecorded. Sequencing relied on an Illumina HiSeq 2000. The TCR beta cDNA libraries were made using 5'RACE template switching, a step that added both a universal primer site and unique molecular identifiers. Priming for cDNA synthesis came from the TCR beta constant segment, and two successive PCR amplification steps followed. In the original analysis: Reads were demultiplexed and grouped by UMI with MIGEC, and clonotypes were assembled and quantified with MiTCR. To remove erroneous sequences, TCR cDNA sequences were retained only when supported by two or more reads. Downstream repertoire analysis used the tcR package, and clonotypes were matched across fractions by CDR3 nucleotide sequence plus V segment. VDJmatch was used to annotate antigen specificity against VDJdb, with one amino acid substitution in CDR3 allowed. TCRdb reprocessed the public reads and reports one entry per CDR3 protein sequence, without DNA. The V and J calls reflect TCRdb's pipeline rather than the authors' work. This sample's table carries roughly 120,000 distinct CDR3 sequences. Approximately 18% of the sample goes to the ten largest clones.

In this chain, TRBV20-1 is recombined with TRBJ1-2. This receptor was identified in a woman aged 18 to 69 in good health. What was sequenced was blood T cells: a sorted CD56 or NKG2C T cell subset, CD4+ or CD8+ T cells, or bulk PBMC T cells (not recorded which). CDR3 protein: CSARWLQEHGYTF.